This T cell receptor (beta chain) originates from a study of T cell responses to AZD1222 COVID-19 vaccine. Broader study findings: Spike regions recognized by vaccine-associated CD4 TCRs spanned the protein, led by 160-218 and 743-854. Baseline serostatus was positive in only five to seven AZD1222 recipients.

The germline gives CDR1 LGHNA, CDR2 YNFKEQ. The CDR3 consists of 17 residues. The V and J ends lost 4 bases and 2 bases, in that order; junction bases with no gene match: 8. Here immunoSEQ multiplex PCR was the method, and the copy in TCRdb shows in-frame clones only, minus some. This table has some 190,000 clones, around 94% appearing once. With respect to this clone: Its antigen is currently unknown.

The clonotype comes from an adult who received the MenACWY meningococcal vaccine as a control. This chain uses TRBV4-2 with TRBJ2-5; 12 bases line up with TRBD2. Specimen: peripheral blood, collected 28 days after the second dose of the MenACWY control vaccine. Here the CDR3 reads CASSPRLAGANQETQYF. DNA for the CDR3: TGTGCCAGCAGCCCGAGACTAGCGGGAGCGAATCAAGAGACCCAGTACTTC.